This entry lists 11 T cell receptor beta chains sequenced from one sample in a study of somatic mutations in cytotoxic T cells in rheumatoid arthritis. Method: immunoSEQ multiplex PCR; TCRdb's copy keeps in-frame clones and lacks some. In the table there are roughly 13,000 clones, 65% to 85% of which are singletons. Sequenced input: CD8+ T cells sorted from blood. Source of these receptors: an adult with rheumatoid arthritis.

The chain combines TRBV30 with TRBJ2-5, with TRBD1 matching 9 bases. The length of the CDR3 is 14 residues. The germline gives CDR1 GTSNPN, CDR2 SVGIG (reference sequence). The V and J ends lost 2 bases and 5 bases, in that order; junction bases with no gene match: 6. The CDR3 reads CAWSPTGGRETQYF. The CDR3 DNA reads as TGTGCCTGGAGTCCAACAGGGGGCCGGGAGACCCAGTACTTC.

This chain links TRBV2 with TRBJ2-5; D unresolved. The J call is doubtful: the DNA matches TRBJ2-7 better. This CDR3 contains 11 residues. CDR1 and CDR2 from the germline V gene are SNHLY and FYNNEI. The CDR3 DNA reads as TGTGCCAGCAGTCGCTCCTACGAGCAGTACTTC. Its protein is CASSRSYEQYF.

This chain joins TRBV6-4 and TRBJ2-7; the D is unclear. Trimming removed 7 bases from V and 4 bases from J, with 11 bases in between. CDR3 length: 12 amino acids. Germline V gene sequence: CDR1 MRHNA, CDR2 SNTAGT. The CDR3 DNA is TGTGCCAGCATTCAATCTGATTACGAGCAGTACTTC. It translates to CASIQSDYEQYF.

This rearrangement joins TRBV4-2 to TRBJ1-2, with a possible D match to TRBD1 (5 bases). Trimming pared 1 base from V and 2 bases from J, leaving 14 bases between. The CDR3 length is 16 residues. CDR1 LGHNA and CDR2 YNFKEQ come from the germline V gene. CDR3: CASSQAVQGLNYGYTF. The CDR3 DNA reads as TGTGCCAGCAGCCAAGCGGTCCAGGGCCTGAACTATGGCTACACCTTC.

The rearrangement uses TRBV19 and TRBJ2-7; the match to TRBD2 covers 8 bases. Germline-derived CDR1 and CDR2 are LNHDA and SQIVND (reference sequence). There are 16 residues in the CDR3. Losses at the gene ends were 4 bases for V and 4 bases for J; bases not matched to a gene: 12. DNA of the CDR3: TGTGCCAGTAGTACGCGCCCAGGACTAGCTTCTTACGAGCAGTACTTC. Translated: CASSTRPGLASYEQYF.

This rearrangement joins TRBV13 to TRBJ2-7; 15 bases are a match to TRBD2. The CDR3 length is 15 residues. Germline V gene data show CDR1 as PRHDT and CDR2 as FYEKMQ (reference sequence). V shed 4 bases, J shed 3 bases, and the junction held 1 base outside the gene matches. The CDR3 sequence is CASSWGLAGGYEQYF. CDR3 DNA: TGTGCCAGCAGCTGGGGACTAGCGGGGGGCTACGAGCAGTACTTC.

The chain has TRBV27 and TRBJ1-1; perhaps TRBD1 as D (5 bases). V was shortened by 6 bases and J by 4 bases, with 15 bases between the two germline ends. Germline V lookup: CDR1 MNHEY, CDR2 SMNVEV (reference sequence). The CDR3 contains 14 residues. CDR3 bases: TGTGCCAGCAGCTTTTCTGACAGTGTCACTGAAGCTTTCTTT. This encodes CASSFSDSVTEAFF.

The rearrangement links TRBV9 to TRBJ2-5; maybe TRBD1 (6 bases). The CDR3 runs to 15 residues. Trimming shortened V by 4 bases and J by 7 bases, and 20 bases separated the two germline ends. CDR1 is SGDLS and CDR2 is YYNGEE in the germline V gene. The CDR3 DNA reads as TGTGCCAGCAGCCTACAGGGTGGCACCTCAGGGACCCAGTACTTC. Translation gives CASSLQGGTSGTQYF.

V gene TRBV28 combines with J gene TRBJ2-7; perhaps TRBD2 as D (6 bases). The germline V and J ends were trimmed by 2 bases and 4 bases, with 18 bases remaining between them. This CDR3 region has 16 residues. Germline V gene sequence: CDR1 MDHEN, CDR2 SYDVKM. CDR3 sequence reads: CASSLTPIGGNYEQYF. The DNA of the CDR3 is TGTGCCAGCAGTTTAACCCCCATCGGGGGAAATTACGAGCAGTACTTC. Full variable domain (remainder filled in from reference TRBV28 and TRBJ2-7): DVKVTQSSRYLVKRTGEKVFLECVQDMDHENMFWYRQDPGLGLRLIYFSYDVKMKEKGDIPEGYSVSREKKERFSLILESASTNQTSMYLCASSLTPIGGNYEQYFGPGTRLTVT.

The V gene is TRBV4-2, the J gene TRBJ2-1; no clear D gene. Germline CDR1 LGHNA, CDR2 YNFKEQ. Trimming shortened V by 3 bases and J by 8 bases, and 14 bases separated the two germline ends. The CDR3 has 14 amino acids. The CDR3 bases are TGTGCCAGCAGCCATCCAGAATGGGCGGATGAGCAGTTCTTC. It is translated as CASSHPEWADEQFF.

This chain uses TRBV5-4 with TRBJ2-1, with D perhaps given as TRBD1 or TRBD2 (5 bases each). The germline V gene encodes CDR1 SGHNT and CDR2 YYREEE (reference sequence). Trimming took off 10 bases at V and 9 bases at J, with 23 bases between the two ends. The CDR3 consists of 14 residues. This chain's CDR3 is CAWERTPPTGEQFF. CDR3 bases: TGTGCCTGGGAAAGGACTCCCCCTACAGGTGAGCAGTTCTTC.